One sample yielded the 18 T cell receptor beta chains listed below, sequenced in a study of T cell responses to AZD1222 COVID-19 vaccine (dated by TCRdb to about 2021). The library relied on the immunoSEQ multiplex PCR assay. TCRdb re-hosts the immuneACCESS table, in-frame sequences only. Its copies lack some clones; in the studies checked, an unresolved V gene accounts for under half of them, and the cause for the rest is not known. The table for this sample lists 100,000 to 130,000 clones; around 90% of them were counted only once. In total, the top ten clones hold approximately 4.3% of the sample. What the time point label conveys for this sample: baseline before first vaccination. The sequenced sample was peripheral blood, obtained on day 0 of AZD1222 vaccination. All receptors derive from an adult in good health.

The V and J genes are TRBV28 and TRBJ2-1, with D perhaps being TRBD1 or TRBD2 (5 bases each). The V and J ends lost 2 bases and 6 bases respectively, with 17 bases between them. This CDR3 is 16 amino acids long. Looked up from germline, CDR1 is MDHEN and CDR2 is SYDVKM. CDR3 coding DNA: TGTGCCAGCAGTTTAGGGTCCGGGACGCTTCCCAATGAGCAGTTCTTC. This codes for CASSLGSGTLPNEQFF.

V gene TRBV4-3 combines with J gene TRBJ2-1; TRBD2 is a possible D gene (6 bases). V was clipped by 4 bases and J by 7 bases, with 20 bases between them. Germline V gene data show CDR1 as LGHNA and CDR2 as YSLEER. This CDR3 has 16 residues. The CDR3 nucleotides are TGCGCCAGCAGCCTAACGGACCGGGGGTGGGGGAATGAGCAGTTCTTC. Translated, it gives CASSLTDRGWGNEQFF.

V is TRBV7-9 and J is TRBJ2-3, with 9 positions matching TRBD2. The CDR3 is 18 residues long. Trimming at V came to 5 bases and at J to 2 bases, leaving 14 bases not matched to a gene. Germline CDR1 is SEHNR and CDR2 is FQNEAQ (reference sequence). The CDR3 protein is CASSSPDLRLADTDTQYF. The CDR3 DNA reads TGTGCCAGCAGCAGTCCGGACTTGAGACTAGCGGACACAGATACGCAGTATTTT.

The chain carries TRBV7-6 and TRBJ1-4; 7 nucleotides align to TRBD1. The CDR3 has 17 residues. V shed 3 bases and J 8 bases; nucleotides not matched to a gene: 15. CDR1 and CDR2 from the germline V gene are SGHVS and FNYEAQ. CDR3 region: CASSLEQGWGFPEKLFF. The CDR3 DNA is TGTGCCAGCAGCTTGGAACAGGGGTGGGGATTTCCGGAAAAACTGTTTTTT. Filled out from reference TRBV7-6 and TRBJ1-4, the complete variable domain reads GAGVSQSPRYKVTKRGQDVALRCDPISGHVSLYWYRQALGQGPEFLTYFNYEAQQDKSGLPNDRFSAERPEGSISTLTIQRTEQRDSAMYRCASSLEQGWGFPEKLFFGSGTQLSVL.

V gene TRBV6-1 combines with J gene TRBJ2-7; the match to TRBD2 covers 9 bases. The length of the CDR3 is 15 residues. Unmatched junction bases numbered 5, after V lost 2 bases and J lost 3 bases. The germline gives CDR1 MNHNS, CDR2 SASEGT. The CDR3: CASSEPGLAIYEQYF. The CDR3 DNA is TGTGCCAGCAGTGAACCGGGACTAGCTATCTACGAGCAGTACTTC.

V usage is TRBV6-5 and J usage is TRBJ2-1; tentative D call: TRBD1 (6 bases). CDR1 and CDR2 from the germline V gene are MNHEY and SVGAGI. Trimming took off 6 bases at V and 8 bases at J, with 14 bases between the two ends. The CDR3 is 13 amino acids. The CDR3 region has the DNA TGTGCCAGCAGAGACACAGGGTTGGATGAGCAGTTCTTC. Translated, it gives CASRDTGLDEQFF.

V is TRBV4-2 and J is TRBJ1-2; D ambiguous. Trimming pared 0 bases from V and 0 bases from J, leaving 11 bases between. Germline assignment: CDR1 LGHNA and CDR2 YNFKEQ. The CDR3 length is 16 residues. CDR3 residues: CASSQELAGANYGYTF. The CDR3 nucleotides read TGTGCCAGCAGCCAAGAGTTGGCAGGAGCTAACTATGGCTACACCTTC.

The chain has TRBV9 and TRBJ2-1; TRBD2 aligns across 9 bases. The J segment lost 8 bases and the V segment lost 4 bases, leaving 7 bases of the junction unmatched. The CDR3 spans 14 residues. Germline CDR1 and CDR2: SGDLS and YYNGEE. CDR3 in amino acids: CASSLAGSLDEQFF. The CDR3 DNA reads as TGTGCCAGCAGCCTAGCGGGAAGTTTGGATGAGCAGTTCTTC.

The rearrangement links TRBV29-1 to TRBJ2-3; weak D call: TRBD2 (6 bases). CDR3 length: 13 amino acids. V shed 7 bases and J shed 2 bases, with 13 bases lying between them. The germline gives CDR1 SQVTM, CDR2 ANQGSEA. CDR3 coding DNA: TGCAGCGACCGGGAGTCCGCCACAGATACGCAGTATTTT. It is translated as CSDRESATDTQYF.

In its sample, this clone was seen once. V gene TRBV6-5 combines with J gene TRBJ2-1; unclear D gene. Germline CDR1 and CDR2: MNHEY and SVGAGI. This CDR3 comprises 13 residues. V was pared by 6 bases and J by 2 bases, with 8 bases between. The CDR3 DNA reads TGTGCCAGCAGAGCAGTTCCCTACAATGAGCAGTTCTTC. Translating it yields CASRAVPYNEQFF.

The chain joins TRBV7-2 to TRBJ1-1, with 7 bases identical to TRBD1. The CDR3 spans 12 residues. The V segment lost 6 bases and the J segment 5 bases; nucleotides outside the gene matches: 3. Per the germline V gene, CDR1 is SGHTA and CDR2 is FQGNSA. CDR3 DNA sequence: TGTGCCAGCAGTCGGACAGGAACTGAAGCTTTCTTT. It translates to CASSRTGTEAFF.

V usage is TRBV5-4 and J usage is TRBJ1-6; the match to TRBD1 covers 7 bases. V lost 3 bases and J lost 10; bases outside the gene matches: 7. Germline assignment: CDR1 SGHNT and CDR2 YYREEE (reference sequence). This CDR3 comprises 14 residues. The CDR3 DNA reads TGTGCCAGCAGCTCCGACAGGGCTCGCTCACCCCTCCACTTT. This gives the protein CASSSDRARSPLHF.

The chain joins TRBV11-2 to TRBJ1-4, with 9 nucleotides matching TRBD1. The CDR3 extends over 15 amino acids. V lost 5 bases and J lost 7; bases outside the gene matches: 8. Germline loops: CDR1 SGHAT, CDR2 FQNNGV. In nucleotides, the CDR3 is TGTGCCAGCAGCCGAACAGGGGGCCAGGGTGAAAAACTGTTTTTT. Its protein product is CASSRTGGQGEKLFF.

DNA for the CDR3: TGCGCCAGCAGCCAAGATGGCGACAAGGACCCCTATGGCTACACCTTC. It specifies CASSQDGDKDPYGYTF. The chain links TRBV4-3 to TRBJ1-2, with unresolved D. Trimming removed 0 bases from V and 4 bases from J, with 15 bases in between. This CDR3 has 16 residues. The germline CDR1 and CDR2 sequences are LGHNA and YSLEER.

The table lists this clone with a few counts. V usage is TRBV6-1 and J usage is TRBJ2-7; D might be TRBD2 (6 bases). Germline assignment: CDR1 MNHNS and CDR2 SASEGT. Between the trimmed V and J ends, which lost 6 bases and 2 bases, there was a span of 20 bases. CDR3 length: 16 amino acids. The CDR3: CASSESGTGGAYEQYF. CDR3 coding DNA: TGTGCCAGCAGCGAATCCGGGACTGGAGGGGCCTACGAGCAGTACTTC.

In this sample, this clone turned up once. V and J are TRBV7-3 and TRBJ2-3, with no clear D. The V end was cut by 5 bases, the J end by 6 bases, with 12 bases between. This CDR3 contains 13 residues. From germline, CDR1 is SGHTA and CDR2 FQGTGA. The CDR3 nucleotides are TGTGCCAGCAGCCCCCAAAGTGGGGATACGCAGTATTTT. Its translation: CASSPQSGDTQYF.

V is TRBV9 and J is TRBJ1-4; D gene ambiguous. This CDR3 comprises 14 residues. Germline lookup yields CDR1 SGDLS and CDR2 YYNGEE. V was cut by 4 bases and J by 3 bases, with 10 bases left in between. CDR3 residues: CASSPGMANEKLFF. In DNA, the CDR3 is TGTGCCAGCAGCCCGGGGATGGCTAATGAAAAACTGTTTTTT. Using reference TRBV9 and TRBJ1-4 for the parts outside the CDR3, the full variable domain is DSGVTQTPKHLITATGQRVTLRCSPRSGDLSVYWYQQSLDQGLQFLIQYYNGEERAKGNILERFSAQQFPDLHSELNLSSLELGDSALYFCASSPGMANEKLFFGSGTQLSVL.

This sequence joins TRBV30 and TRBJ2-1, with 8 bases matching TRBD1. J lost 3 bases, V lost 7 bases, and 5 bases had no gene match. Germline-derived CDR1 and CDR2 are GTSNPN and SVGIG (reference sequence). CDR3 length equals 13 residues. DNA for the CDR3: TGTGCCTTCAATGACAGGGGCTACAATGAGCAGTTCTTC. This gives the protein CAFNDRGYNEQFF.